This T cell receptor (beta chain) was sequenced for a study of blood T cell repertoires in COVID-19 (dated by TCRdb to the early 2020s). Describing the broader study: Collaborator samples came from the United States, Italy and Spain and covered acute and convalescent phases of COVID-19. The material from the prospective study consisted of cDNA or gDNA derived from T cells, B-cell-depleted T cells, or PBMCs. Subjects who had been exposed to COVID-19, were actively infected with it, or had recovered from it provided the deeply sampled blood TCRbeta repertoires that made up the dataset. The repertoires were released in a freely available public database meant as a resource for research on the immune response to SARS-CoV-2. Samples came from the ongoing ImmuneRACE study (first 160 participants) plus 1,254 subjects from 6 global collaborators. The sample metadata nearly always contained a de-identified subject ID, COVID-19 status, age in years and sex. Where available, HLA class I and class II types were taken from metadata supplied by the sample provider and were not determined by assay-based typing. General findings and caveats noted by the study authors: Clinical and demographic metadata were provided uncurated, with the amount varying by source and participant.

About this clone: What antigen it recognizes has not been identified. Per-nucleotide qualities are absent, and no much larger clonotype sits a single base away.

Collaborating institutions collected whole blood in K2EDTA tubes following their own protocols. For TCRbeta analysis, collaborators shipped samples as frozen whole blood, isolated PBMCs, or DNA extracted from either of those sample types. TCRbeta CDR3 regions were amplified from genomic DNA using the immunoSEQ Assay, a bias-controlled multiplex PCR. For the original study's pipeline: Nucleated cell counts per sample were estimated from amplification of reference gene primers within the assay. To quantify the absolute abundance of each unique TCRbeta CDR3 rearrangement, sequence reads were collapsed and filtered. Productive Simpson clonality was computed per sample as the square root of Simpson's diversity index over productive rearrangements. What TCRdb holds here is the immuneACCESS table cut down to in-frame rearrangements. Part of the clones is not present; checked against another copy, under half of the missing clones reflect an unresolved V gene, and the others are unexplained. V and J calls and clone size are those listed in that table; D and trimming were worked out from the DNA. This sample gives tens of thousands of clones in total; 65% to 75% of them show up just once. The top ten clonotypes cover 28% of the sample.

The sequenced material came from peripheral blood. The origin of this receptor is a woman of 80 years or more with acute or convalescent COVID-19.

The nucleotides read TGCAGTGCTAGTAAGGGGATTGATACGCAGTATTTT. It translates to CSASKGIDTQYF. The V and J segments used are TRBV20-1 and TRBJ2-3; tentative D gene TRBD1, with 5 bases matching. V is clipped by 3 bases and J by 6 bases, and the sequence between their germline boundaries is 10 bases long. Looking up the germline V gene (reference sequence) yields CDR1 DFQATT and CDR2 SNEGSKA. The CDR3 sequence holds 12 residues, the cysteine and phenylalanine included. Solely the CDR3 DNA is kept, with 36 bases framed from the first base.